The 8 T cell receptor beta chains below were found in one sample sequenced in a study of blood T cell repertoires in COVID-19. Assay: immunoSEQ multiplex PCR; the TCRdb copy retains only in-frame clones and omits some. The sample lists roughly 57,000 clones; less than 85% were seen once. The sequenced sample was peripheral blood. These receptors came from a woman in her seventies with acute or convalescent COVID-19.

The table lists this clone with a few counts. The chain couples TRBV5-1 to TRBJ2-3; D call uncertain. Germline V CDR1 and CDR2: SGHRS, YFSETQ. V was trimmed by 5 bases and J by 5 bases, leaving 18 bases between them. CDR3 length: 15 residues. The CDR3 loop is CASRSHRGPRDTQYF. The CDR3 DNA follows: TGCGCCAGCAGGAGTCATCGCGGTCCTAGAGATACGCAGTATTTT.

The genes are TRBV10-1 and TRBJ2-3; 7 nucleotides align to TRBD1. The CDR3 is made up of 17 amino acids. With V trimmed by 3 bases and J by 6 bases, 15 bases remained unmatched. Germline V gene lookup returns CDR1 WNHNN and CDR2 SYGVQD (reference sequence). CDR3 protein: CASSERLGQPKGDTQYF. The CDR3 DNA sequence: TGCGCCAGCAGTGAAAGGTTGGGACAGCCTAAAGGGGATACGCAGTATTTT.

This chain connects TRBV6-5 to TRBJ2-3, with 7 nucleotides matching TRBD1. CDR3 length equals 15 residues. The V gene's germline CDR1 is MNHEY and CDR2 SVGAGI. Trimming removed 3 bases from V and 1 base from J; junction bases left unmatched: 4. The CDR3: CASSYVRGRTDTQYF. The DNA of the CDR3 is TGTGCCAGCAGTTATGTTAGGGGGCGCACAGATACGCAGTATTTT.

This chain's CDR3 is CASSPTGGLSYGYTF. The DNA for the CDR3 is TGTGCCAGCTCCCCTACGGGGGGGCTGAGCTATGGCTACACCTTC. V gene TRBV18 combines with J gene TRBJ1-2; tentatively, D is TRBD1 (6 bases). With 6 bases removed from V and 4 bases from J, the gap between germline ends came to 18 bases. CDR1 and CDR2 from the germline V gene are KGHSH and LQKENI. The CDR3 totals 15 residues.

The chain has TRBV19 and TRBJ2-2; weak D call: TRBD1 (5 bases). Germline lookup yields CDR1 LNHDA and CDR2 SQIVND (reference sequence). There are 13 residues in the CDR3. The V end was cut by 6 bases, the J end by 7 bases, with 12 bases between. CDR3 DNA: TGTGCCAGTAGGACCGGACAAGTCGGGGAGCTGTTTTTT. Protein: CASRTGQVGELFF.

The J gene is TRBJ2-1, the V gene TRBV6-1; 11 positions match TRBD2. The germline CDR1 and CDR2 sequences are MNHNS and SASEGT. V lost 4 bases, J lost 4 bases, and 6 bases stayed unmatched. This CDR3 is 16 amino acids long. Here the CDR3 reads CASSVVIAGGYNEQFF. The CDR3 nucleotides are TGTGCCAGCAGTGTAGTAATAGCGGGGGGGTACAATGAGCAGTTCTTC.

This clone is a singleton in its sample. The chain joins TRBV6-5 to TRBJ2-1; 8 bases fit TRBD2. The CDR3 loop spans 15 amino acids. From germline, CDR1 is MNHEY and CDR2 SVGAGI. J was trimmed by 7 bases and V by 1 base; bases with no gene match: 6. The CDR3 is CASSYFRGGGNEQFF. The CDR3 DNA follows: TGTGCCAGCAGTTACTTCCGGGGGGGCGGGAATGAGCAGTTCTTC.

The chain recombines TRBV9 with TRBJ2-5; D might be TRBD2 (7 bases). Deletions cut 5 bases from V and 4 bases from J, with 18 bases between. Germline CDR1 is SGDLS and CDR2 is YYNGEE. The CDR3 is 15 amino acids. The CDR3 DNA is TGTGCCAGCAGTCCACAGGGAGGGGGGCGAGAGACCCAGTACTTC. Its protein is CASSPQGGGRETQYF.